Listed below are T cell receptor beta chains from one sample, sequenced in a study of cytomegalovirus exposure and HLA in healthy donors. This table comes from immunoSEQ multiplex PCR, and its TCRdb copy is limited to in-frame clones, with some not included. Found here are some 200,000 clones; the top ten clones hold about 6%. Input material: PBMCs. The receptors come from a man aged 25 to 45 in good health and CMV-seronegative. Each CDR3 is given with its conserved first and last residue. D genes are given only for firm matches.

V	D	J	DNA	CDR3
TRBV10-3	TRBD1	TRBJ1-5	TGTGCCATCAGCGCCGGCTCCTCTGGACAGGGCCCTAATCAGCCCCAGCATTTT	CAISAGSSGQGPNQPQHF
TRBV27	NA	TRBJ1-4	TGTGCCAGCAGTTTATATTGGCAGGGAAGTGAAAAACTGTTTTTT	CASSLYWQGSEKLFF
TRBV5-1	NA	TRBJ1-3	TGCGCCAGCAGCGGAACTGGCGGCGAAATCGGTGGAAACACCATATATTTT	CASSGTGGEIGGNTIYF
TRBV11-3	NA	TRBJ2-5	TGTGCCAGCAGCGGACAGAGCCAAGAGACCCAGTACTTC	CASSGQSQETQYF
TRBV7-2	NA	TRBJ2-2	TGTGCCAGCAGCTTAGCAGTGGGGGGAGAAACCGGGGAGCTGTTTTTT	CASSLAVGGETGELFF
TRBV10-3	TRBD1	TRBJ1-5	TGTGCCCATTCCGCCGGGACAGGGGGCGGTCAGCCCCAGCATTTT	CAHSAGTGGGQPQHF
TRBV6-5	NA	TRBJ2-1	TGTGCCAGCAGTTACTCTGATGCGGGTAAGGGTGAGCAGTTCTTC	CASSYSDAGKGEQFF
TRBV6-5	TRBD1	TRBJ1-2	TGTGCCAGCAGACTCGGACAGGGGGACTATGGCTACACCTTC	CASRLGQGDYGYTF
TRBV9	TRBD1	TRBJ2-7	TGTGCCAGCAGCGCTGGGGGACAGGGGGTTGCCTACGAGCAGTACTTC	CASSAGGQGVAYEQYF
TRBV4-1	TRBD1	TRBJ1-2	TGCGCCAGCAGCCAGTCCCCCGGGACAGGGGGTATCTATGGCTACACCTTC	CASSQSPGTGGIYGYTF
TRBV4-3	TRBD1	TRBJ1-4	TGCGCCAGCACCTCAGGGGGGAGGGAAAAACTGTTTTTT	CASTSGGREKLFF
TRBV27	TRBD2	TRBJ2-7	TGTGCCAGCAGCCGTGGCGGGGGGCCCCGTTACGAGCAGTACTTC	CASSRGGGPRYEQYF
TRBV5-1	NA	TRBJ2-3	TGCGCCAGCAGCTTGCCCGTGGGGGGTGACACAGATACGCAGTATTTT	CASSLPVGGDTDTQYF
TRBV10-3	NA	TRBJ2-2	TGTGCCATCACGGACACCAACACCGGGGAGCTGTTTTTT	CAITDTNTGELFF
TRBV9	NA	TRBJ2-5	TGTGCCAGCAGCGTAGGGGCTGGAGGGGAGACCCAGTACTTC	CASSVGAGGETQYF
TRBV2	NA	TRBJ2-6	TGTGCCAGCAGCTCGCGTGCTCCTGGGGCCAACGTCCTGACTTTC	CASSSRAPGANVLTF
TRBV19	TRBD2	TRBJ2-3	TGTGCCAGTAGTACCCGGACTAGCAGGAGCACAGATACGCAGTATTTT	CASSTRTSRSTDTQYF
TRBV27	NA	TRBJ2-3	TGTGCCAGCAGTTTAACGTTATCCGGGACAGATACGCAGTATTTT	CASSLTLSGTDTQYF
TRBV19	TRBD1	TRBJ2-7	TGTGCCAGTAGTATTCTGGACAGGGGCGGGGAGCAGTACTTC	CASSILDRGGEQYF
TRBV27	NA	TRBJ2-1	TGTGCCAGCAACCTCCTTACAGGGGACTGGGGTGAGCAGTTCTTC	CASNLLTGDWGEQFF
TRBV7-6	TRBD1	TRBJ1-1	TGTGCCAGCAGCCAAGACAGGGTCGGTGAAGCTTTCTTT	CASSQDRVGEAFF
TRBV27	TRBD2	TRBJ2-1	TGTGCCAGCAGTTTACTATCGACTAGCGGGGCGGAACAGTTCTTC	CASSLLSTSGAEQFF
TRBV5-5	NA	TRBJ2-3	TGTGCCAGCAGTCCCCTGCGGGGCCCTCCTTTCGGGCAGTCCGATACGCAGTATTTT	CASSPLRGPPFGQSDTQYF
TRBV7-9	TRBD1	TRBJ2-7	TGTGCCAGCAGCCCTAAACAGGGGAAGGGCTACGAGCAGTACTTC	CASSPKQGKGYEQYF
TRBV7-9	NA	TRBJ1-2	TGTGCCAGCAGCTTAGATATAGACAATGGCTACACCTTC	CASSLDIDNGYTF
TRBV10-3	NA	TRBJ1-1	TGTGCCATCAGTCAAAAGGACAGAGGGGACACTGAAGCTTTCTTT	CAISQKDRGDTEAFF
TRBV9	NA	TRBJ2-7	TGTGCCAGCAGCGTAGCCCCACAGCTGGTTTACGAGCAGTACTTC	CASSVAPQLVYEQYF
TRBV6-1	TRBD2	TRBJ2-1	TGTGCCAGCAGTGAACTAGCGGGAAAGGTCGCCTACAATGAGCAGTTCTTC	CASSELAGKVAYNEQFF
TRBV27	NA	TRBJ2-1	TGTGCCAGCAGTTTATCGGTCAGGGCCCGTCAGTTCTTC	CASSLSVRARQFF
TRBV7-9	TRBD1	TRBJ1-5	TGTGCCAGCAGCTCGGGACAGGGCGATCGTCAGCCCCAGCATTTT	CASSSGQGDRQPQHF
TRBV4-2	TRBD1	TRBJ2-3	TGTGCCAGCAGCCAAGGGGACAGGGGGCCCCTAGATACGCAGTATTTT	CASSQGDRGPLDTQYF
TRBV19	NA	TRBJ2-7	TGTGCCAGTAGTGGCGGGACAGCGCACGAGCAGTACTTC	CASSGGTAHEQYF
TRBV7-2	TRBD1	TRBJ1-1	TGTGCCAGCAGCCCGGGACAGGGCACTGAAGCTTTCTTT	CASSPGQGTEAFF
TRBV6-6	TRBD1	TRBJ2-7	TGTGCCAGCAGGCAAGCCTCAGGGGGCCCTAGTTACGAGCAGTACTTC	CASRQASGGPSYEQYF
TRBV5-1	TRBD1	TRBJ2-3	TGCGCCAGCGGTGGGACAGATTCAGATACGCAGTATTTT	CASGGTDSDTQYF
TRBV28	TRBD1	TRBJ2-1	TGTGCCAGCAGTCCAGACAGGGACGGGGAGCAGTTCTTC	CASSPDRDGEQFF
TRBV18	TRBD1	TRBJ1-1	TGTGCCAGCTCACCACCGGGGGGAACAGGGGGCTGGGACACTGAAGCTTTCTTT	CASSPPGGTGGWDTEAFF
TRBV2	NA	TRBJ2-3	TGTGCCAGCAGTGATCTCACAGATACGCAGTATTTT	CASSDLTDTQYF
TRBV4-1	NA	TRBJ1-3	TGCGCCAGCAGCCAAGGGGGGGCGGGGGGCACCATATATTTT	CASSQGGAGGTIYF
TRBV7-2	NA	TRBJ2-2	TGTGCCAGCAGCGGGACAACGAACACCGGGGAGCTGTTTTTT	CASSGTTNTGELFF
TRBV5-1	TRBD2	TRBJ2-7	TGCGCCAGCAGCTTGGTCGGCCTAGCGGGTTTCTCTAATGCCGGCTACGAGCAGTACTTC	CASSLVGLAGFSNAGYEQYF
TRBV12-5	NA	TRBJ2-1	TGTGCTAGTGGTCACGGTAATGAGCAGTTCTTC	CASGHGNEQFF
TRBV19	NA	TRBJ2-3	TGTGCCAGTAGAGATCAAGCGGTTAGCACAGATACGCAGTATTTT	CASRDQAVSTDTQYF
TRBV6-6	NA	TRBJ2-5	TGTGCCAGCAGTCCGGCGGAAGAGACCCAGTACTTC	CASSPAEETQYF
TRBV4-2	TRBD1	TRBJ2-7	TGTGCCAGCAGCCATGAGACAGGGTCCTACGAGCAGTACTTC	CASSHETGSYEQYF
TRBV27	NA	TRBJ2-7	TGTGCCAGCAGTTACGACAGCTCCAGCTCCTACGAGCAGTACTTC	CASSYDSSSSYEQYF
TRBV10-1	TRBD1	TRBJ2-3	TGCGCCAGCAGTGAAACCCCCGGGACAGGCACAGATACGCAGTATTTT	CASSETPGTGTDTQYF
TRBV6-6	NA	TRBJ1-2	TGTGCCAGCAGTGGCACAGGTCATGTCGGCTACACCTTC	CASSGTGHVGYTF
TRBV5-1	TRBD1	TRBJ1-2	TGCGCCAGCAGCCAGCCCGGACAGGCCAAAGGGAATACTCACCATTATAATAACTATGGCTACACCTTC	CASSQPGQAKGNTHHYNNYGYTF
TRBV7-9	TRBD2	TRBJ2-7	TGTGCCAGTAGCGGGAGGGCCCCCTACGAGCAGTACTTC	CASSGRAPYEQYF
TRBV5-1	NA	TRBJ2-1	TGCGCCAGCAGCTTGGTACAGTCCTCCTACAATGAGCAGTTCTTC	CASSLVQSSYNEQFF
TRBV13	TRBD1	TRBJ2-7	TGTGCCAGCCCGGGACAGGACCCCTACGAGCAGTACTTC	CASPGQDPYEQYF
TRBV7-9	NA	TRBJ1-2	TGTGCCAGCAGCTCGTCCCGGACATACTATACACTTAACTATGGCTACACCTTC	CASSSSRTYYTLNYGYTF
TRBV10-3	TRBD2	TRBJ2-3	TGTGCCATCAGTGTCGGTAGCGGGGGGAAAACAGATACGCAGTATTTT	CAISVGSGGKTDTQYF
TRBV4-1	TRBD1	TRBJ1-5	TGCGCCAGCAGCCAATCAAGACAGGGGTGGCAGCCCCAGCATTTT	CASSQSRQGWQPQHF